The source of this T cell receptor (beta chain) is a study of CD8 T cells in Susac syndrome (dated by TCRdb to about 2019). General notes on the study: Repertoire sequencing was used to test whether CD8+ T cell activation and differentiation in Susac syndrome was antigen driven. CD8+ T cell repertoire clonality was compared between about a dozen healthy donors, roughly 14 Susac syndrome patients and approximately 16 multiple sclerosis patients. Results the study describes overall, beyond this receptor: The study acknowledged that relatively few individuals were included in the TCR sequencing and HLA analysis.

As for this clonotype: Its antigen remains undetermined. Base quality data are lacking; no much larger clone is found one base away.

RNA was extracted using the RNeasy kit, and roughly 0.5 to 1 ug of the RNA was reverse transcribed with random hexamers. The immunoSEQ multiplex PCR assay, which covers 54 Vbeta and 13 Jbeta segments, was used to amplify TCR beta CDR3 regions. Bias from PCR amplification was corrected by using a synthetic template baseline for primer optimization and for computational correction. In the paper's pipeline: Reads were assigned to V, D and J genes according to IMGT and analyzed in immunoSEQ Analyzer, with only productive sequences retained. Clonality was calculated as one minus the Shannon entropy normalized by log2 of the number of productive unique sequences. For each patient and control, public and private clones were evaluated among the 100 most prevalent clones. Clones were defined as Susac-specific if absent from the healthy and MS cohorts, from more than 900 published viral clones and from other ImmuneACCESS disease sequences. The raw public reads went through TCRdb reprocessing: fastp at Q25, MiXCR clone calling, in-frame beta chains kept. Records with the same CDR3 protein are collapsed into one entry carrying the most frequent genes and DNA. These V and J calls originate from TCRdb's pipeline instead of the authors' own analysis. Recorded for this sample are 77,000 or so distinct CDR3 sequences; 85% to 95% of them occurred a single time. 0.35% to 0.5% of the sample goes to the ten largest clones.

The CDR3 contains 14 residues, cysteine and phenylalanine counted. Just CDR3 DNA is preserved here, 42 bases in frame from base 1. V is clipped by 5 bases and J by 7 bases, and the sequence between their germline boundaries is 17 bases long. CDR1 and CDR2 are drawn from the germline V gene: LGHNA, YSLEER. Peripheral blood CD8+ and CD4+ T cells from healthy donors, Susac syndrome patients and multiple sclerosis patients were profiled using high-throughput TCR beta sequencing. Treatment-naive patients with stable or active relapsing-remitting disease fulfilling revised McDonald criteria were used as multiple sclerosis controls. Bulk CD8+ and CD4+ T cells were purified magnetically by negative isolation, whereas CD8+ TEMRA cells were enriched by FACS. Blood was collected in EDTA tubes and processed within 24 hours, with PBMCs isolated through density gradient centrifugation. PBMCs intended for TCR sequencing were cryopreserved in liquid nitrogen and were subsequently thawed in a 37 degrees C water bath. A purity of at least 90% was achieved for sorted or isolated CD4+, CD8+ and CD8+ TEMRA cells.

This TCR was recovered from a human donor with multiple sclerosis. The chain is assembled from TRBV4-3 and TRBJ1-2; matching of 5 bases hints at TRBD1 as the D gene. Source material: CD8+ T cells from PBMCs. The encoded CDR3 is CASSYLLEGSGYTF. The sequence in DNA is TGCGCCAGCAGCTATTTGTTGGAGGGGTCTGGCTACACCTTC.